This TCR beta chain was observed in a study of beta chain features in type 1 diabetes. With 6 bases clipped from V and 7 bases from J, the junction kept 2 bases outside the gene matches. The V gene's germline CDR1 is MNHEY and CDR2 SMNVEV (reference sequence). This CDR3 has 13 residues. This clone turned up a few times. The antigen is not known. Expressed TCRB transcripts got sequenced, as all isolated RNA was reverse transcribed. Assay used: immunoSEQ multiplex PCR; TCRdb lists only in-frame clones, some missing. The data hold 600,000 or so clones, with roughly an eighth observed a single time. Overall study results and limits: In all four CD4+ subsets, TCRB CDR3 length was significantly, moderately reduced in type 1 diabetes.

The source is a man in his thirties or forties with type 1 diabetes. The material sequenced was naive CD4+ T cells from blood. The chain links TRBV27 to TRBJ1-5, with 11 bases lining up with TRBD1. CDR3 DNA: TGTGCCAGCAGCCGGGACAGGGGGCAGCCCCAGCATTTT. This translates into CASSRDRGQPQHF.